This T cell receptor (beta chain) came from a study of regulatory T cells in long-lasting Graves disease. Study information: With positive TSH receptor antibodies and over 5 years of antithyroid drugs, Graves' disease was considered persistent.

Building the TCR beta libraries relied on iRepertoire HTBI primers, and CDR3 regions underwent Arm-PCR. Original processing notes: Identified across the samples were around 62 TRBV segments and over 11 TRBJ segments. TCRdb reprocessed the multiplex PCR reads with MiXCR, giving one entry per CDR3 protein. The V and J calls were not made by the authors but by TCRdb's processing. In the table there are around 460,000 distinct CDR3 sequences, around a fifth of which are singletons. In its sample, this clonotype was seen many times. The time point denotes: persistent/refractory GD, antithyroid drugs over 5 years with positive TRAb. PBMCs were the source of the RNA used for TCR sequencing. V was pared by 7 bases and J by 5 bases, with 17 bases between. The germline V gene has CDR1 MNHEY and CDR2 SMNVEV (reference sequence). The CDR3 length is 14 residues.

The TCR comes from a female donor with Graves disease. Here the sequenced sample was peripheral blood mononuclear cells (PBMCs), taken when the disease was refractory, from a patient treated with antithyroid drugs. V gene TRBV27 combines with J gene TRBJ1-1, with D possibly matching TRBD1 (6 bases). CDR3 sequence (DNA): TGTGCCAGCACCATGGACAGTCTCGGGACTGAAGCTTTCTTT. This gives the protein CASTMDSLGTEAFF.